These 21 T cell receptor beta chains were all obtained from the same sample, sequenced in a study of OX40 agonist ivuxolimab in advanced cancers. Sequenced by immunoSEQ multiplex PCR; TCRdb stores in-frame clones only, minus some. This table holds tens of thousands of clones, around 87% found once. This sample comprised CD4+ or CD8+ T cells sorted from blood, obtained in a trial of the OX40 agonist ivuxolimab. The receptor source for this set is an adult with an advanced solid tumor such as melanoma, head and neck, liver or kidney cancer.

There are a few counts of this clone. This chain links TRBV27 with TRBJ2-6, with a tentative D call TRBD2 (7 bases). Trimming removed 6 bases from V and 12 bases from J, with 18 bases in between. The germline V gene encodes CDR1 MNHEY and CDR2 SMNVEV (reference sequence). The CDR3 runs to 14 residues. In nucleotides, the CDR3 is TGTGCCAGCAGCCTAGGGGGGGTTACCGGCGTCCTGACTTTC. Protein sequence: CASSLGGVTGVLTF.

A few counts support this clone. This chain connects TRBV18 to TRBJ1-1; unclear D gene. Between the trimmed V and J ends, which lost 5 bases and 8 bases, there was a span of 12 bases. Germline V gene sequence: CDR1 KGHSH, CDR2 LQKENI. This CDR3 has 12 amino acids. This CDR3 is CASSGPEAEAFF. The CDR3 DNA is TGTGCCAGCTCAGGACCAGAGGCAGAAGCTTTCTTT.

The V gene is TRBV15, the J gene TRBJ1-5, with 9 bases that match TRBD1. V shed 4 bases, J shed 6 bases, and the junction held 7 bases outside the gene matches. This CDR3 has 15 residues. Germline CDR1 reads LNHNV; CDR2 reads YYDKDF (reference sequence). The CDR3 region has the DNA TGTGCCACCAGCAAACCGGGACAGGGAGGTCAGCCCCAGCATTTT. It translates to CATSKPGQGGQPQHF.

The chain employs TRBV25-1 and TRBJ2-1; TRBD2 matches at 13 bases. CDR1 is MGHDK, CDR2 SYGVNS, per germline. The CDR3 is 16 amino acids. Losses at the gene ends were 3 bases for V and 5 bases for J; bases not matched to a gene: 4. This CDR3 reads CASSDPGLAGNNEQFF. The DNA for the CDR3 is TGTGCCAGCAGTGACCCGGGACTAGCGGGAAACAATGAGCAGTTCTTC.

This chain joins TRBV4-1 and TRBJ1-5; D ambiguous. This CDR3 is built from 15 residues. V lost 0 bases to trimming and J lost 4 bases, with 10 bases between them. Germline CDR1 MGHRA, CDR2 YSYEKL. CDR3 DNA: TGCGCCAGCAGCCAAGATAACCGGGAAAATCAGCCCCAGCATTTT. Its translation: CASSQDNRENQPQHF.

The genes are TRBV5-1 and TRBJ1-5, with a possible D match to TRBD1 (5 bases). Germline V gives CDR1 SGHRS, CDR2 YFSETQ. The CDR3 loop spans 14 amino acids. The V gene lost 5 bases and the J gene lost 3 bases, with 12 bases spanning the gap. Written as DNA, the CDR3 is TGCGCCAGCAGTCCAGGACAACCCAATCAGCCCCAGCATTTT. This translates into CASSPGQPNQPQHF.

V and J are TRBV28 and TRBJ2-5, with 10 bases matching TRBD2. CDR1 is MDHEN, CDR2 SYDVKM, per germline. V gave up 6 bases and J gave up 6 bases; unmatched junction bases: 16. The CDR3 extends over 17 amino acids. The CDR3 coding sequence is TGTGCCAGCAGCCTCACTGATAGCGGGAGGCGGTCCAAGACCCAGTACTTC. Residues: CASSLTDSGRRSKTQYF. Full variable domain (remainder filled in from reference TRBV28 and TRBJ2-5): DVKVTQSSRYLVKRTGEKVFLECVQDMDHENMFWYRQDPGLGLRLIYFSYDVKMKEKGDIPEGYSVSREKKERFSLILESASTNQTSMYLCASSLTDSGRRSKTQYFGPGTRLLVL.

The chain couples TRBV4-3 to TRBJ2-3, with 8 nucleotides matching TRBD2. Germline V gene data show CDR1 as LGHNA and CDR2 as YSLEER. The CDR3 has 15 residues. The V gene end was trimmed by 4 bases and the J gene end by 4 bases; junction bases not matched to a gene: 7. The CDR3: CASSPQAGVADTQYF. CDR3 sequence (DNA): TGCGCCAGCAGCCCACAAGCGGGAGTAGCAGATACGCAGTATTTT.

The chain employs TRBV7-2 and TRBJ2-3; D gene uncertain. The CDR3 extends over 12 amino acids. The V end lost 1 base, the J end lost 1 base, and 0 bases lay between the germline ends. Germline assignment: CDR1 SGHTA and CDR2 FQGNSA. CDR3 sequence reads: CASSLGTDTQYF. CDR3 DNA sequence: TGTGCCAGCAGCTTAGGCACAGATACGCAGTATTTT.

The rearrangement joins TRBV6-5 to TRBJ1-5, with D tentatively TRBD1 (5 bases). Per germline, CDR1 MNHEY and CDR2 SVGAGI. This CDR3 is built from 14 residues. The V and J ends lost 0 bases and 7 bases respectively, with 10 bases between them. This CDR3 is CASSYSGGNQPQHF. CDR3 DNA: TGTGCCAGCAGTTACTCCGGGGGAAACCAGCCCCAGCATTTT.

V is TRBV10-3 and J is TRBJ2-3; 10 bases fit TRBD2. In germline, CDR1 is ENHRY, CDR2 SYGVKD. This CDR3 has 15 amino acids. V lost 4 bases to trimming and J lost 0 bases; unmatched junction nucleotides: 1. CDR3 sequence reads: CAISGTSGSTDTQYF. CDR3 DNA sequence: TGTGCCATCAGTGGGACTAGCGGTAGCACAGATACGCAGTATTTT.

The chain recombines TRBV5-6 with TRBJ2-1; 7 nucleotides agree with TRBD2. Germline trimming cut 1 base from V and 2 bases from J; bases unmatched to any gene: 6. From germline, CDR1 is SGHDT and CDR2 YYEEEE. This CDR3 has 16 amino acids. The CDR3 sequence: CASSLYSGLAYNEQFF. Here the CDR3 DNA reads TGTGCCAGCAGCTTGTATAGCGGGTTAGCCTACAATGAGCAGTTCTTC.

The chain joins TRBV18 to TRBJ1-1, with 7 bases that match TRBD1. The V gene's germline CDR1 is KGHSH and CDR2 LQKENI. Trimming cost V 2 bases and J 1 base; bases outside gene matches: 4. CDR3 size: 15 residues. CDR3 residues: CASSPGTASNTEAFF. The CDR3 DNA follows: TGTGCCAGCTCACCAGGGACAGCGTCGAACACTGAAGCTTTCTTT.

Many counts were recorded for this clone. This chain links TRBV5-1 with TRBJ2-1; a possible D gene is TRBD2 (5 bases). The CDR3 has 14 residues. V was pared by 2 bases and J by 10 bases, with 16 bases between. Per the germline V gene, CDR1 is SGHRS and CDR2 is YFSETQ. The CDR3 region has the DNA TGCGCCAGCAGCTTATCGCTCACCCCGGGGGAGCAGTTCTTC. This encodes CASSLSLTPGEQFF.

V is TRBV6-1 and J is TRBJ1-2; D gene ambiguous. This CDR3 comprises 14 residues. Trimming shortened V by 8 bases and J by 2 bases, and 15 bases separated the two germline ends. CDR1 MNHNS and CDR2 SASEGT come from the germline V gene. CDR3 bases: TGTGCCAGCCTGGCAGAGAGACCGAACTATGGCTACACCTTC. It is translated as CASLAERPNYGYTF.

The V and J genes are TRBV10-3 and TRBJ1-1; D remains unclear. The CDR3 totals 13 residues. V was trimmed by 9 bases and J by 4 bases, leaving 15 bases between them. Looked up from germline, CDR1 is ENHRY and CDR2 is SYGVKD. The DNA for the CDR3 is TGTGCCATAAAAAGGGAGGTACGCACTGAAGCTTTCTTT. Translated: CAIKREVRTEAFF.

J is TRBJ1-1 and V is TRBV9, with D possibly TRBD1 on 5 matching bases. The germline V gene encodes CDR1 SGDLS and CDR2 YYNGEE. The CDR3 is made up of 13 amino acids. V was clipped by 3 bases and J by 11 bases, with 17 bases between them. The CDR3 reads CASSGADRGRAFF. CDR3 sequence (DNA): TGTGCCAGCAGCGGGGCGGATCGGGGACGGGCTTTCTTT. The whole variable domain, remainder taken from reference TRBV9 and TRBJ1-1, is DSGVTQTPKHLITATGQRVTLRCSPRSGDLSVYWYQQSLDQGLQFLIQYYNGEERAKGNILERFSAQQFPDLHSELNLSSLELGDSALYFCASSGADRGRAFFGQGTRLTVV.

The rearrangement links TRBV6-6 to TRBJ2-2; TRBD2 agrees at 12 bases. The V and J ends lost 6 bases and 8 bases, in that order; junction bases with no gene match: 7. Germline V gene data show CDR1 as MNHNY and CDR2 as SVGAGI (reference sequence). The CDR3 loop spans 15 amino acids. CDR3 protein: CASRSLAGGRGELFF. The CDR3 nucleotides are TGTGCCAGCAGGTCACTAGCGGGAGGCCGAGGGGAGCTGTTTTTT.

This sequence joins TRBV11-3 and TRBJ2-7; the D is unclear. V shed 1 base and J shed 1 base, with 2 bases lying between them. Germline V gene data show CDR1 as SGHNT and CDR2 as YENEEA. The CDR3 length is 12 residues. The CDR3 DNA is TGTGCCAGCAGCTTAGCATCCTACGAGCAGTACTTC. It encodes CASSLASYEQYF.

The sample holds a few counts of this clone. The chain has TRBV15 and TRBJ2-5; 9 nucleotides align to TRBD1. CDR1 and CDR2 from the germline V gene are LNHNV and YYDKDF (reference sequence). V lost 5 bases to trimming and J lost 2 bases; unmatched junction nucleotides: 15. The CDR3 is 18 amino acids. In DNA form, the CDR3 reads TGTGCCACCAGCGCAGACAGGGGGTTTTCCTCAGGACAAGAGACCCAGTACTTC. It translates to CATSADRGFSSGQETQYF.

The CDR3 loop is CAITSAIDRPAEQYF. CDR3 DNA: TGTGCCATCACCTCCGCGATAGACAGGCCGGCCGAGCAGTACTTC. The gene calls are TRBV10-3 and TRBJ2-7; possible D gene TRBD1, 6 bases. This CDR3 is 15 amino acids long. The germline V gene has CDR1 ENHRY and CDR2 SYGVKD. V lost 7 bases and J lost 6, with 22 bases in between.